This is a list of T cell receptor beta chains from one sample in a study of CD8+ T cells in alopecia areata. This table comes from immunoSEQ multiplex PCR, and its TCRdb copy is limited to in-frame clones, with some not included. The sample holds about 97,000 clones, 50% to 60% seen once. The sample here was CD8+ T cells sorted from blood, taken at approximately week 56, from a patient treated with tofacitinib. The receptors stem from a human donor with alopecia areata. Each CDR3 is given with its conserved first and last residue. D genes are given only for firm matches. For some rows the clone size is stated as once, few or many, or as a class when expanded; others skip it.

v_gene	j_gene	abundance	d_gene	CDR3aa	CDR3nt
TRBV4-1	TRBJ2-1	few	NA	CASSLVPGRRYNEQFF	TGCGCCAGCAGCCTCGTTCCGGGGCGCCGCTACAATGAGCAGTTCTTC
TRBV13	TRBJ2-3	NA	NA	CASSQPGAATDTQYF	TGTGCCAGCAGCCAACCGGGGGCGGCGACAGATACGCAGTATTTT
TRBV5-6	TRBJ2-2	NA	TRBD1	CASSYGTGATGELFF	TGTGCCAGCAGCTATGGGACAGGAGCTACCGGGGAGCTGTTTTTT
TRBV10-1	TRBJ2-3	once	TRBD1	CASSEGTGGRTDTQYF	TGCGCCAGCAGTGAGGGGACAGGGGGCCGAACAGATACGCAGTATTTT
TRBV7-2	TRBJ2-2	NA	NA	CASSRVWDTPGELFF	TGTGCCAGCAGCCGGGTCTGGGACACGCCCGGGGAGCTGTTTTTT
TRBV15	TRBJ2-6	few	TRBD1	CATSRESGTGISGANVLTF	TGTGCCACCAGCAGAGAGTCGGGGACAGGGATCTCTGGGGCCAACGTCCTGACTTTC
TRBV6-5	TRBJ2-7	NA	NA	CASSYGVEQYF	TGTGCCAGCAGTTACGGGGTCGAGCAGTACTTC
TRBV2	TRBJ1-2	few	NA	CASSEGGPHGYTF	TGTGCCAGCAGTGAAGGCGGGCCCCATGGCTACACCTTC
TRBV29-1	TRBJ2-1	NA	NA	CSVEWAGPRDEQFF	TGCAGCGTTGAATGGGCAGGGCCTCGAGATGAGCAGTTCTTC
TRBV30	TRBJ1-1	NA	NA	CAWRGIEAFF	TGTGCCTGGAGGGGTATAGAAGCTTTCTTT
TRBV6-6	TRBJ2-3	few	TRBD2	CASSYGGGSTDTQYF	TGTGCCAGCAGTTATGGCGGGGGTAGCACAGATACGCAGTATTTT
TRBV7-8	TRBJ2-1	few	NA	CASSLTVSFGGPGDEQFF	TGTGCCAGCAGCTTAACTGTCTCGTTCGGGGGCCCGGGGGATGAGCAGTTCTTC
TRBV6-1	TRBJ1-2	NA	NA	CASSEDGSTIGYTF	TGTGCCAGCAGTGAAGACGGGTCAACAATTGGCTACACCTTC
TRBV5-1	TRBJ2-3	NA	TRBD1	CASSLTGGEGGTDTQYF	TGCGCCAGCAGCTTGACAGGGGGCGAAGGAGGCACAGATACGCAGTATTTT
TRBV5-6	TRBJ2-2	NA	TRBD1	CASSPGTGTGELFF	TGTGCCAGCAGCCCCGGGACAGGTACCGGGGAGCTGTTTTTT
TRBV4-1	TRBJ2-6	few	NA	CASSPDRSSGANVLTF	TGCGCCAGCAGCCCTGACCGGAGCTCTGGGGCCAACGTCCTGACTTTC
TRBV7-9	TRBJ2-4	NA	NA	CASTTTGEGGDIQYF	TGTGCCAGCACCACCACTGGTGAGGGGGGGGACATTCAGTACTTC
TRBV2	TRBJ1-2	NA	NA	CASSERRDYGYTF	TGTGCCAGCAGTGAAAGGCGAGACTATGGCTACACCTTC
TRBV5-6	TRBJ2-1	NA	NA	CASSGWNEQFF	TGTGCCAGCAGCGGGTGGAATGAGCAGTTCTTC
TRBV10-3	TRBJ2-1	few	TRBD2	CAIRVTSGVNEQFF	TGTGCCATCAGGGTTACTAGCGGGGTAAATGAGCAGTTCTTC
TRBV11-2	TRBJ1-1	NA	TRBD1	CASSFPSTGTVNTEAFF	TGTGCCAGCAGCTTTCCTTCGACCGGGACAGTGAACACTGAAGCTTTCTTT